Reported below is one T cell receptor (beta chain). Its antigen is not known. This sample is drawn from a study of T cell responses to AZD1222 COVID-19 vaccine. Study as a whole: Second-dose schedules of about 4 or about 12 weeks were combined.

Some clones are missing from TCRdb's copy, which holds only in-frame ones; the method was immunoSEQ multiplex PCR. The table has approximately 140,000 clones, around 90% seen once. Whole-study findings and limits: Among vaccine-associated CD4 TCRs, coverage spanned spike, with dominance at 160-218 and 743-854. White British donors predominated, females outnumbered males, and clonal diversity was possibly underestimated.

The CDR3 is 17 residues long. V gave up 5 bases and J gave up 1 base; unmatched junction bases: 12. Germline V CDR1 and CDR2: SGHTA, FQGTGA. Sample: peripheral blood, taken on day 0 of AZD1222 vaccination. J is TRBJ2-3 and V is TRBV7-3; 7 nucleotides align to TRBD2. This receptor was identified in an adult in good health. The CDR3 loop reads CASSPSPDLAGTDTQYF. For the CDR3, the DNA is TGTGCCAGCAGCCCCTCCCCGGATCTAGCGGGCACAGATACGCAGTATTTT.